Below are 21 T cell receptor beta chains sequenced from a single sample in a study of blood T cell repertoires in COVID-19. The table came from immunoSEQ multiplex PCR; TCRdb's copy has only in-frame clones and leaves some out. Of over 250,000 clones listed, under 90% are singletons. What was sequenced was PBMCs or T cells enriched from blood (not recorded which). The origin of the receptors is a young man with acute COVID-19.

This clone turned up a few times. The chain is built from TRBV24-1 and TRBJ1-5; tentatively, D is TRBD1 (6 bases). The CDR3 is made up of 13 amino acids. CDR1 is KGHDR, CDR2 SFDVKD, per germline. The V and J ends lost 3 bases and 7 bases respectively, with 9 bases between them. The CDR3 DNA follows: TGTGCCACCAGTGATCCAGGGGAACAGCCCCAGCATTTT. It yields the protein CATSDPGEQPQHF.

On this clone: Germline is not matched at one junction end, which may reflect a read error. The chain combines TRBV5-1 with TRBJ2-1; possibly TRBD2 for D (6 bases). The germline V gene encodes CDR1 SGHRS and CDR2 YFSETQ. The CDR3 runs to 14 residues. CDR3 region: CASIHPEGEHEQFF. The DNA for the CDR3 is TGTGCCAGCATTCACCCGGAGGGCGAGCATGAGCAGTTCTTC.

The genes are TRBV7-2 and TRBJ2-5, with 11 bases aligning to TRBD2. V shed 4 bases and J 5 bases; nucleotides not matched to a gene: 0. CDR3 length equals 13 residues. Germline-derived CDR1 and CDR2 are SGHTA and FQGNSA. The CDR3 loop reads CASSWTSGETQYF. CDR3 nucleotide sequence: TGTGCCAGCAGCTGGACTAGCGGGGAGACCCAGTACTTC.

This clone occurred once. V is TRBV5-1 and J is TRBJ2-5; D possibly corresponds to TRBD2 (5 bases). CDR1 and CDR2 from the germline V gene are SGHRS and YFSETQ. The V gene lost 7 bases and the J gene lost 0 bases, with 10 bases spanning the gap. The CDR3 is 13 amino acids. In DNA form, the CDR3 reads TGCGCCAGCGGTAAAGCGGACCAAGAGACCCAGTACTTC. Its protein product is CASGKADQETQYF. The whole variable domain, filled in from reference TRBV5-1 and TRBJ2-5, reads KAGVTQTPRYLIKTRGQQVTLSCSPISGHRSVSWYQQTPGQGLQFLFEYFSETQRNKGNFPGRFSGRQFSNSRSEMNVSTLELGDSALYLCASGKADQETQYFGPGTRLLVL.

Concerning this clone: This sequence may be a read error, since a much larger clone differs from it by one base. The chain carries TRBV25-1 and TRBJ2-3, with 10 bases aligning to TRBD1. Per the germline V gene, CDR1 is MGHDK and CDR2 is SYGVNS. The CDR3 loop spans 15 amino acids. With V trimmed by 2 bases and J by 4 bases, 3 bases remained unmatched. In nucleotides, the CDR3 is TGTGCCAGCAGTGAAGGGACAGGGGAACCAGATACGCAGTATTTT. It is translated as CASSEGTGEPDTQYF.

CDR3 residues: CATWTVEIANYGYTF. DNA of the CDR3: TGTGCCACCTGGACAGTGGAAATCGCTAACTATGGCTACACCTTC. J is TRBJ1-2 and V is TRBV6-5; D perhaps matches TRBD1 (6 bases). This CDR3 region has 15 residues. Per germline, CDR1 MNHEY and CDR2 SVGAGI. Deletions cut 10 bases from V and 0 bases from J, with 18 bases between.

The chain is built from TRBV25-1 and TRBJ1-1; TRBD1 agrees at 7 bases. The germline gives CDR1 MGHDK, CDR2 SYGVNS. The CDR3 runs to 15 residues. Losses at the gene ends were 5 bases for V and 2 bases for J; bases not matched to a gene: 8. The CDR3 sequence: CASSTVGTANTEAFF. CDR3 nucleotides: TGTGCCAGCAGTACCGTAGGGACAGCCAACACTGAAGCTTTCTTT.

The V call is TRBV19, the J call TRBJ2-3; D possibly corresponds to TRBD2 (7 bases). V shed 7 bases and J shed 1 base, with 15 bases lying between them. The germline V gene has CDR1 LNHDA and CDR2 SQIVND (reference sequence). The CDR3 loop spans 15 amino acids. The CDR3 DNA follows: TGTGCCAGTATTGGGGGGGCAAGCGGCACAGATACGCAGTATTTT. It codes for CASIGGASGTDTQYF.

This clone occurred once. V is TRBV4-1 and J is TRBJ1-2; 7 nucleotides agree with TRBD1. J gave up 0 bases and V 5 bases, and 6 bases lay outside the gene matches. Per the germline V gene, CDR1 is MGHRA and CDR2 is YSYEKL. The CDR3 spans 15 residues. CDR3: CASSAPGQTNYGYTF. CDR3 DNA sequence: TGCGCCAGCAGCGCACCGGGACAGACTAACTATGGCTACACCTTC.

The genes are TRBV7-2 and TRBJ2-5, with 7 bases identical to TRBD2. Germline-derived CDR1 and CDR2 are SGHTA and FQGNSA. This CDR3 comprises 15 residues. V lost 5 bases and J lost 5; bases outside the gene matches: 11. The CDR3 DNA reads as TGTGCCAGCAGCCCTCGTAGCCTAGCGGTTGAGACCCAGTACTTC. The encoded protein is CASSPRSLAVETQYF.

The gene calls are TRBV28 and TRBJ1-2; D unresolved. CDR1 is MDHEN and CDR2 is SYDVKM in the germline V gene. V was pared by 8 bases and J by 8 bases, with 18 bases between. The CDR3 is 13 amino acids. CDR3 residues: CASHPGLAGGYTF. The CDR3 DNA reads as TGTGCCAGCCACCCCGGGCTGGCGGGGGGCTACACCTTC.

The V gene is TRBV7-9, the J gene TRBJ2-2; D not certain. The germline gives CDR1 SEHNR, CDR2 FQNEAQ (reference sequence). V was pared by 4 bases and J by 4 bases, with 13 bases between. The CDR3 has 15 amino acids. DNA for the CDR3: TGTGCCAGCAGCTCTCTCCTCCTCGGCACCGGGGAGCTGTTTTTT. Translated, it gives CASSSLLLGTGELFF. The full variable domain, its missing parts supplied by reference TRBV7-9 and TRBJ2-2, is DTGVSQNPRHKITKRGQNVTFRCDPISEHNRLYWYRQTLGQGPEFLTYFQNEAQLEKSRLLSDRFSAERPKGSFSTLEIQRTEQGDSAMYLCASSSLLLGTGELFFGEGSRLTVL.

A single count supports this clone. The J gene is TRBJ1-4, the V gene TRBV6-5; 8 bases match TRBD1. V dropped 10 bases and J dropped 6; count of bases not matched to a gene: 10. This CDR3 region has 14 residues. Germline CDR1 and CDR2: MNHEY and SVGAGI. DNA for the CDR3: TGTGCCACCCACCGGGACAGGATCGATGAAAAACTGTTTTTT. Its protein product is CATHRDRIDEKLFF.

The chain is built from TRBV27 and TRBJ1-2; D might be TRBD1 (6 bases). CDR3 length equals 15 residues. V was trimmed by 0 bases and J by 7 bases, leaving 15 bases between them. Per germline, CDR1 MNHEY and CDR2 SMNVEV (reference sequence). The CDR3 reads CASSLSATGVGGYTF. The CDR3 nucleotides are TGTGCCAGCAGTTTATCGGCGACAGGAGTCGGTGGCTACACCTTC.

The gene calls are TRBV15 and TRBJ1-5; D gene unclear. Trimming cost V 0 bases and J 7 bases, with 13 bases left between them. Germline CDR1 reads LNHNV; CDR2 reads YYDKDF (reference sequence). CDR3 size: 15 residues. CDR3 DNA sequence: TGTGCCACCAGCAGAGATCGGTCGGGGAGGCAGCCCCAGCATTTT. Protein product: CATSRDRSGRQPQHF.

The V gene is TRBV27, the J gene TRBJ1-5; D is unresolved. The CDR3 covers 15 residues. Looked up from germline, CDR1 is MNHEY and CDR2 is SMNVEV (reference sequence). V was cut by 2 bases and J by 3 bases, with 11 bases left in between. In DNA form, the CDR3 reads TGTGCCAGCAGTTTAGATTCCCCAGTCAATCAGCCCCAGCATTTT. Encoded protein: CASSLDSPVNQPQHF.

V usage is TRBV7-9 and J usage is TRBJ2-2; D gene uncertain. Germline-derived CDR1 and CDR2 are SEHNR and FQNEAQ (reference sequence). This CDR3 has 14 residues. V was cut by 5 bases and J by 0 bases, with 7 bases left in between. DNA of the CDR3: TGTGCCAGCAGCGACGGAGCGAACACCGGGGAGCTGTTTTTT. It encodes CASSDGANTGELFF. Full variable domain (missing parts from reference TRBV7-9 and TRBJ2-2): DTGVSQNPRHKITKRGQNVTFRCDPISEHNRLYWYRQTLGQGPEFLTYFQNEAQLEKSRLLSDRFSAERPKGSFSTLEIQRTEQGDSAMYLCASSDGANTGELFFGEGSRLTVL.

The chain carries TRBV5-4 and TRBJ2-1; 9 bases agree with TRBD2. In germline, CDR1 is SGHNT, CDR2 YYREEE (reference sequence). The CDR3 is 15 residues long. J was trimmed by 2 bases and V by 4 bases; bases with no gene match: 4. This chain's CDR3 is CASSPRGGPYNEQFF. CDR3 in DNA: TGTGCCAGCAGCCCGCGGGGGGGGCCCTACAATGAGCAGTTCTTC.

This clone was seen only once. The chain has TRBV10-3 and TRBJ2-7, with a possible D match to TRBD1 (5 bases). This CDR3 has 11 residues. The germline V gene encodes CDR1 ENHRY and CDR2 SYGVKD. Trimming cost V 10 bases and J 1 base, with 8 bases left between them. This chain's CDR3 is CASQGSYEQYV. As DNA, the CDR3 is TGTGCCAGCCAGGGTTCCTACGAGCAGTACGTC.

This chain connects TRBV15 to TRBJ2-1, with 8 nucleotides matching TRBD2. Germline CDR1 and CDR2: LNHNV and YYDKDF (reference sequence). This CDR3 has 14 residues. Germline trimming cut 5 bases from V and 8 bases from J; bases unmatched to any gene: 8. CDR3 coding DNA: TGTGCCACCAGCTCGGGAGGGCCCCCTTATGAGCAGTTCTTC. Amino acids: CATSSGGPPYEQFF.

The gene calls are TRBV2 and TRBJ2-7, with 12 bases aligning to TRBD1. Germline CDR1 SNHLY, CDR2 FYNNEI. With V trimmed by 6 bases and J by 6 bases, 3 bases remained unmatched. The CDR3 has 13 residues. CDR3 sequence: CASSRDRGPEQYV. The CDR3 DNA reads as TGTGCCAGCAGCCGGGACAGGGGGCCCGAGCAGTACGTC.